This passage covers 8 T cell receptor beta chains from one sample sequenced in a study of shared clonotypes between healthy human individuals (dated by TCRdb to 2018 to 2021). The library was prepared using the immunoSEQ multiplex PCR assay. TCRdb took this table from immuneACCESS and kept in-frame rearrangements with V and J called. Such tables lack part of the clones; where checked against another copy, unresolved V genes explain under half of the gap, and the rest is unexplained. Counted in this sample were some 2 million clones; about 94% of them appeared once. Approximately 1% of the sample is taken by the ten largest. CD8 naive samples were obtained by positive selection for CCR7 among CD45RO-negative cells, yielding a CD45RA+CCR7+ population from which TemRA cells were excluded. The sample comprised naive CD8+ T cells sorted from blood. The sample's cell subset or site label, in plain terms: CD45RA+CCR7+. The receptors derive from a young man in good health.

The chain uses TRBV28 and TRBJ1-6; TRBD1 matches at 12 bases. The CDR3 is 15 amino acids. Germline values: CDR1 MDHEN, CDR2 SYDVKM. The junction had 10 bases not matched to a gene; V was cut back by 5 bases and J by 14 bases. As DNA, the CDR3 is TGTGCCAGCAGTCCCCAGGGACAGGGGGCATTGACCCTCCACTTT. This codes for CASSPQGQGALTLHF.

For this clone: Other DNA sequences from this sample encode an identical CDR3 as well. The CDR3 region is CASSIVGGETQYF. The DNA of the CDR3 is TGTGCCAGTAGTATAGTGGGCGGGGAGACCCAGTACTTC. This chain links TRBV19 with TRBJ2-5; a possible D gene is TRBD2 (5 bases). The V gene lost 1 base and the J gene lost 5 bases, with 8 bases spanning the gap. Germline CDR1 reads LNHDA; CDR2 reads SQIVND (reference sequence). The CDR3 is 13 amino acids.

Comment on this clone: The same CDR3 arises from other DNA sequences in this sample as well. The CDR3 DNA reads as TGTGCCAGTAGTATTGCGGGGAATGAGCAGTTCTTC. Translated, it gives CASSIAGNEQFF. The V and J genes are TRBV19 and TRBJ2-1; a weak D match, TRBD2 (6 bases). The CDR3 is made up of 12 amino acids. In germline, CDR1 is LNHDA, CDR2 SQIVND (reference sequence). V lost 3 bases, J lost 7 bases, and 7 bases lay in between.

For the CDR3, the DNA is TGTGCCAGCAGCTTGGAGGGCGGGTGGCAGCCCCAGCATTTT. Protein product: CASSLEGGWQPQHF. This chain uses TRBV5-6 with TRBJ1-5; D is unresolved. Germline V gene data show CDR1 as SGHDT and CDR2 as YYEEEE. V was cut by 0 bases and J by 7 bases, with 11 bases left in between. This CDR3 has 14 residues.

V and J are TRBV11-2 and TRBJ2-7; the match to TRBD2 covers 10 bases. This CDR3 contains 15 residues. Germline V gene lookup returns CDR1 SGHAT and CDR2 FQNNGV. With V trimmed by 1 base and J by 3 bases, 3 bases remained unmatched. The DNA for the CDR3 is TGTGCCAGCAGCTTAGGAGGGACTAGCGTCTACGAGCAGTACTTC. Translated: CASSLGGTSVYEQYF.

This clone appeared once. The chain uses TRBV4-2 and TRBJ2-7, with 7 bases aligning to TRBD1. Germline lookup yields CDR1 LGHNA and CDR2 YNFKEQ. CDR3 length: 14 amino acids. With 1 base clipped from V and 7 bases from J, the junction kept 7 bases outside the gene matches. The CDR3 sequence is CASSQVGTTGEQYF. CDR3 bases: TGTGCCAGCAGCCAAGTAGGGACGACAGGGGAGCAGTACTTC.

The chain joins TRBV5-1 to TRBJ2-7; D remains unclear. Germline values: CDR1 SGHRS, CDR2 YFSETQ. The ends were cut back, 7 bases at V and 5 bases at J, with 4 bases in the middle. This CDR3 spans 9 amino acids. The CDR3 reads CASRDEQYF. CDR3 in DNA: TGCGCCAGCCGGGACGAGCAGTACTTC.

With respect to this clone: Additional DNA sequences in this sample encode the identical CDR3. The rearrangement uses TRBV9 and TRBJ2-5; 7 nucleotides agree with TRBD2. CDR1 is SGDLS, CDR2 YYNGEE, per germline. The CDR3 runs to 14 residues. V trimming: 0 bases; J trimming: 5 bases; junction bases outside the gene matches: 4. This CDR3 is CASSVGEGRETQYF. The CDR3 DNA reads TGTGCCAGCAGCGTAGGGGAGGGTAGGGAGACCCAGTACTTC.